These 3 T cell receptor beta chains share one sample of origin, sequenced in a study of Ad26.COV2.S vaccination and SARS-CoV-2 variants. Treatment denoted: around 19 received Ad26.COV2.S at low or high dose, single or two shots; 5 received placebo; per-sample allocation not given. All samples were drawn on day 63, counting from the first vaccine or placebo injection. This table comes from immunoSEQ multiplex PCR, and its TCRdb copy is limited to in-frame clones, with some not included. This table holds hundreds of thousands of clones, around 89% found once. The sample consisted of peripheral blood, taken in a trial of Ad26.COV2.S vaccine versus placebo. Receptors were obtained from a person aged 18-65 years who received the Ad26.COV2.S COVID-19 vaccine or a placebo.

The chain joins TRBV5-5 to TRBJ1-2, with D possibly matching TRBD1 (5 bases). V was trimmed by 4 bases and J by 6 bases, leaving 19 bases between them. From germline, CDR1 is SGHKS and CDR2 YYEKEE (reference sequence). The CDR3 consists of 15 residues. The CDR3 loop reads CASSPDDWDSNGYTF. CDR3 bases: TGTGCCAGCAGCCCGGACGACTGGGACTCCAATGGCTACACCTTC.

The J gene is TRBJ2-2, the V gene TRBV19; tentatively, D is TRBD1 or TRBD2 (5 bases each). The V and J ends lost 6 bases and 1 base respectively, with 9 bases between them. CDR1 is LNHDA, CDR2 SQIVND, per germline (reference sequence). The CDR3 consists of 14 residues. CDR3 in DNA: TGTGCCAGTAGGGGGACGGGGAACACCGGGGAGCTGTTTTTT. Its protein product is CASRGTGNTGELFF.

The sample holds a few counts of this clone. The chain is built from TRBV19 and TRBJ2-7, with 8 bases lining up with TRBD1. Trimming took 5 bases from V and 2 from J; bases not matched to a gene: 2. The CDR3 is 13 residues long. Germline values: CDR1 LNHDA, CDR2 SQIVND (reference sequence). Here the CDR3 DNA reads TGTGCCAGTAGTCCGACAGGGGCCTACGAGCAGTACTTC. The encoded protein is CASSPTGAYEQYF.